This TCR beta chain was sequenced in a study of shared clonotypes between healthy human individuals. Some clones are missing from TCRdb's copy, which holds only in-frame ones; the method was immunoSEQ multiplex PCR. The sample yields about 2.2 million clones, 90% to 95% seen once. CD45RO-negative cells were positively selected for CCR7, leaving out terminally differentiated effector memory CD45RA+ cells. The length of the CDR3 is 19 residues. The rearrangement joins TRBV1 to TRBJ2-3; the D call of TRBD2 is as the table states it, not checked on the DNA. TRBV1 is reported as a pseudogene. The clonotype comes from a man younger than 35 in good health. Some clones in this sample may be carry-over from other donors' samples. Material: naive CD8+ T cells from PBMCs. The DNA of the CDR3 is TGCACCAGCAGCCGAGGACTAGCGGGAGGTAGTGCGTTAGGAGATACGCAGTATTTT. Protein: CTSSRGLAGGSALGDTQYF.